The 13 T cell receptor beta chains given below trace back to one sample, sequenced in a study of blood T cell repertoires in COVID-19. The method was immunoSEQ multiplex PCR; TCRdb's version includes in-frame clones alone and lacks a portion of them. The sample carries 130,000 to 150,000 clones, about nine tenths recorded once. Sequences were obtained from peripheral blood. The receptors derive from a human donor in a cohort sampled during active COVID-19.

CDR3 sequence: CATSRPPDSASNQPQHF. The CDR3 bases are TGTGCCACCAGCAGACCCCCGGACAGTGCCTCCAATCAGCCCCAGCATTTT. The chain couples TRBV15 to TRBJ1-5; a possible D gene is TRBD1 (6 bases). This CDR3 comprises 17 residues. Looked up from germline, CDR1 is LNHNV and CDR2 is YYDKDF (reference sequence). V was trimmed by 2 bases and J by 3 bases, leaving 17 bases between them.

V is TRBV28 and J is TRBJ1-5; 9 nucleotides agree with TRBD1. Germline V gives CDR1 MDHEN, CDR2 SYDVKM. The CDR3 has 18 residues. The trim removed 7 bases at V and 4 bases at J, leaving 17 bases unmatched. This CDR3 is CASISQGTGGFRNQPQHF. The CDR3 region has the DNA TGTGCCAGCATCTCACAGGGTACAGGGGGCTTTAGGAATCAGCCCCAGCATTTT.

This clone was seen a handful of times. V gene TRBV6-2 or TRBV6-3 combines with J gene TRBJ1-3; D is ambiguous. V shed 10 bases and J shed 4 bases, with 14 bases lying between them. Germline assignment: CDR1 MNHEY and CDR2 SVGEGT. The CDR3 is 13 residues long. CDR3: CATSSPTGNTIYF. Here the CDR3 DNA reads TGTGCCACCAGCAGTCCGACAGGAAACACCATATATTTT.

This chain joins TRBV7-2 and TRBJ1-2; 8 bases match TRBD1. V was clipped by 4 bases and J by 1 base; unmatched bases: 5. The CDR3 extends over 15 amino acids. Germline assignment: CDR1 SGHTA and CDR2 FQGNSA. CDR3 nucleotide sequence: TGTGCCAGCAGCTCCCGGACAGGGAATAACTATGGCTACACCTTC. This gives the protein CASSSRTGNNYGYTF.

This clone is a singleton in its sample. V gene TRBV6-5 combines with J gene TRBJ2-2; 10 bases agree with TRBD1. The V gene end was trimmed by 2 bases and the J gene end by 3 bases; junction bases not matched to a gene: 3. This CDR3 is 16 amino acids long. In germline, CDR1 is MNHEY, CDR2 SVGAGI. The CDR3 protein is CASSYDRGLDTGELFF. The CDR3 coding sequence is TGTGCCAGCAGTTACGACAGGGGGCTGGACACCGGGGAGCTGTTTTTT.

Only one count was recorded for this clone. This sequence joins TRBV30 and TRBJ2-1; 7 nucleotides match TRBD2. CDR3 length: 15 residues. Trimming took 5 bases from V and 0 from J; bases not matched to a gene: 7. In germline, CDR1 is GTSNPN, CDR2 SVGIG (reference sequence). DNA of the CDR3: TGTGCCTGGGGAGGGGTAGCGGGCTCCTACAATGAGCAGTTCTTC. This gives the protein CAWGGVAGSYNEQFF.

This clone was seen only a few times. The chain joins TRBV6-4 to TRBJ2-6, with 8 bases lining up with TRBD1. V was clipped by 6 bases and J by 0 bases; unmatched bases: 10. The CDR3 loop spans 18 amino acids. Germline V lookup: CDR1 MRHNA, CDR2 SNTAGT. The CDR3 protein is CASSPDPGQDSGANVLTF. The CDR3 DNA sequence: TGTGCCAGCAGCCCCGATCCGGGACAGGACTCTGGGGCCAACGTCCTGACTTTC.

The chain carries TRBV11-2 and TRBJ2-7; 8 bases fit TRBD2. CDR1 and CDR2 (germline): SGHAT, FQNNGV. The CDR3 extends over 13 amino acids. Trimming removed 3 bases from V and 7 bases from J; junction bases left unmatched: 5. The CDR3 protein is CASSLAGGREQYF. Here the CDR3 DNA reads TGTGCCAGCAGCTTGGCGGGGGGACGGGAGCAGTACTTC. The complete variable domain, with remaining parts taken from reference TRBV11-2 and TRBJ2-7, reads EAGVAQSPRYKIIEKRQSVAFWCNPISGHATLYWYQQILGQGPKLLIQFQNNGVVDDSQLPKDRFSAERLKGVDSTLKIQPAKLEDSAVYLCASSLAGGREQYFGPGTRLTVT.

This clone appeared once. CDR3 sequence (DNA): TGTGCCAGCAGCTTAGTTCGTACAGGCGGGACAGGGGCCGACAATGAGCAGTTCTTC. Translated, it gives CASSLVRTGGTGADNEQFF. The chain joins TRBV7-9 to TRBJ2-1, with 10 bases matching TRBD1. The CDR3 has 19 amino acids. Unmatched junction bases numbered 14, after V lost 1 base and J lost 5 bases. Per germline, CDR1 SEHNR and CDR2 FQNEAQ (reference sequence).

The rearrangement links TRBV7-2 to TRBJ2-2; perhaps TRBD1 as D (6 bases). The CDR3 totals 16 residues. Germline V CDR1 and CDR2: SGHTA, FQGNSA. V was pared by 3 bases and J by 2 bases, with 13 bases between. The CDR3 DNA sequence: TGTGCCAGCAGCTTTTTTGGGACAAGAAACACCGGGGAGCTGTTTTTT. Protein sequence: CASSFFGTRNTGELFF.

The chain couples TRBV19 to TRBJ2-5; tentative D call: TRBD1 (5 bases). V was cut by 3 bases and J by 5 bases, with 22 bases left in between. Germline lookup yields CDR1 LNHDA and CDR2 SQIVND (reference sequence). The CDR3 runs 17 residues. The CDR3 nucleotides are TGTGCCAGTAGTATGAAGAGTTTCCGGGTCTCAGGGGAGACCCAGTACTTC. Amino acid sequence: CASSMKSFRVSGETQYF.

V is TRBV4-3 and J is TRBJ1-6, with 9 bases aligning to TRBD1. CDR1 is LGHNA and CDR2 is YSLEER in the germline V gene. V lost 0 bases and J lost 9; bases outside the gene matches: 15. The CDR3 loop spans 19 amino acids. Here the CDR3 reads CASSQDFTGTGPYGSPLHF. The CDR3 nucleotides read TGCGCCAGCAGCCAAGATTTCACCGGGACAGGGCCCTATGGTTCACCCCTCCACTTT.

J is TRBJ2-3 and V is TRBV11-2, with a possible D match to TRBD2 (6 bases). The CDR3 contains 12 residues. CDR1 is SGHAT, CDR2 FQNNGV, per germline. The germline V and J ends were trimmed by 6 bases and 7 bases, with 11 bases remaining between them. CDR3 in amino acids: CASRGRENTQYF. The CDR3 DNA reads TGTGCCAGCAGGGGGCGGGAAAATACGCAGTATTTT.